This entry features one T cell receptor beta chain sequence. The target antigen is unknown. This entry comes from a study of shared clonotypes between healthy human individuals. Study-level background: In total, the donors were two women and three men aged 18 to 49. The study used three CD4 naive, three CD4 memory, two CD8 naive and one CD8 memory plate per donor.

Samples underwent the assay at deep level. Sequencing used immunoSEQ multiplex PCR; TCRdb keeps in-frame clones, though not all of them. Among about 2.1 million clones listed, 85% to 95% were seen once. Study-wide results and limits: Around 5.3% of naive CD4 clonotypes were shared across a handful of donors.

The CDR3 covers 17 residues. V dropped 2 bases and J dropped 2; count of bases not matched to a gene: 9. Germline assignment: CDR1 MDHEN and CDR2 SYDVKM. Naivety among CD8 cells was defined by CD45RO negativity and positive CCR7 selection, thereby excluding terminally differentiated effector memory CD45RA+ cells. The specimen sequenced was naive CD8+ T cells from PBMCs. This TCR derives from a young man in good health. Some clones in this sample may be carry-over from other donors' samples. The chain couples TRBV28 to TRBJ2-7, with TRBD2 matching 10 bases. The CDR3 bases are TGTGCCAGCAGTTTAGGGACTAGCGCTAAGCAGGCCTACGAGCAGTACTTC. Translating it yields CASSLGTSAKQAYEQYF.